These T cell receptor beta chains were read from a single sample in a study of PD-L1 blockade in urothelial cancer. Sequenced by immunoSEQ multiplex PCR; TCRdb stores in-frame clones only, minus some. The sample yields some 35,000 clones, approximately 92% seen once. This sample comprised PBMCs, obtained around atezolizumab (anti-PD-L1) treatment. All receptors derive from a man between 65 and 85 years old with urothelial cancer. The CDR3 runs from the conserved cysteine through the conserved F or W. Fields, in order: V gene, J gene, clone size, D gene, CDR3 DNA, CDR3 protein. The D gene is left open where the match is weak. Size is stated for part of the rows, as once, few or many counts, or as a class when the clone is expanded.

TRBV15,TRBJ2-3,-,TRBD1,TGTGCCACCAGCCCCAACAGGGGGTCTTTAGATACGCAGTATTTT,CATSPNRGSLDTQYF
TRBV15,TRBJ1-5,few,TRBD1,TGTGCCACCAGCAGGGACAGGGTGAATCAGCCCCAGCATTTT,CATSRDRVNQPQHF
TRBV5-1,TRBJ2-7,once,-,TGCGCCAGCAGCCCCCGTCTCGACGAGCAGTACTTC,CASSPRLDEQYF
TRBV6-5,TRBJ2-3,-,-,TGTGCCAGCAGTTACGAGGTCCGGGGTACGCAGTATTTT,CASSYEVRGTQYF
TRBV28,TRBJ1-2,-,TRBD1,TGTGCCAGCAGTACGTCTTACAGGGGTGACACCTTC,CASSTSYRGDTF
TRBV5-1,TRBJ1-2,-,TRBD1,TGCGCCAGCAGCTCCGGACAGGGAAACTATGGCTACACCTTC,CASSSGQGNYGYTF
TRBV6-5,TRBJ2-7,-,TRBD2,TGTGCCAGCAGAGTAGCACTAGCGAGCTCCTACGAGCAGTACTTC,CASRVALASSYEQYF
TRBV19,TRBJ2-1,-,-,TGTGCCAGTAAAGGGGGAGTTTACAATGAGCAGTTCTTC,CASKGGVYNEQFF
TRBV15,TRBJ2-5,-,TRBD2,TGTGCCACCAGCAGGGGCTCGGGGGGGATTCAAGAGACCCAGTACTTC,CATSRGSGGIQETQYF
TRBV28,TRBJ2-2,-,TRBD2,TGTGCCAGCAGTTCCTCCCGGGGGGGGCTAGCGAACACCGGGGAGCTGTTTTTT,CASSSSRGGLANTGELFF
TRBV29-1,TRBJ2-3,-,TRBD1,TGCAGCGTTTTAGGCCCGGGACAGGGGAGCACAGATACGCAGTATTTT,CSVLGPGQGSTDTQYF
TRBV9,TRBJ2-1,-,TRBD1,TGTGCCAGCAGCGGGGGACAGGGGTTAAATGAGCAGTTCTTC,CASSGGQGLNEQFF
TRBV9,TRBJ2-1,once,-,TGTGCCAGCAGCCCCTCGGGGGATACGTTCTACAATGAGCAGTTCTTC,CASSPSGDTFYNEQFF
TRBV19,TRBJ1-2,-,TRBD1,TGTGCCAGTAGTACAGGGGGCTATGGCTACACCTTC,CASSTGGYGYTF
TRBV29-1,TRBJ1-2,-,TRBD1,TGCAGTGGCACAGGGGGCACGGGTGGCTACACCTTC,CSGTGGTGGYTF
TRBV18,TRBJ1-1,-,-,TGTGCCAGCTCACCAAACCCCCCTGGGGCAAGGACTGAAGCTTTCTTT,CASSPNPPGARTEAFF
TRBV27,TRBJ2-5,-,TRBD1,TGTGCCAGCAGCCCCGTGTGGACAGGCGGGGAGACCCAGTACTTC,CASSPVWTGGETQYF
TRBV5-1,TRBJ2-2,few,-,TGCGCCAGCAATCGAGGGGGGGATTCCGGGGAGCTGTTTTTT,CASNRGGDSGELFF
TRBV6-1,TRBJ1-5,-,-,TGTGCCAGCAGTGAACTTCTCCTTTATCAGCCCCAGCATTTT,CASSELLLYQPQHF
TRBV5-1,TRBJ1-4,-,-,TGCGCCAGCAGCTTGGACTTTAGTTCGGTCGTGTCAACTAATGAAAAACTGTTTTTT,CASSLDFSSVVSTNEKLFF
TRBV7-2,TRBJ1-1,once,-,TGTGCCAGCAGCTTAGAACAGCTGAACACTGAAGCTTTCTTT,CASSLEQLNTEAFF
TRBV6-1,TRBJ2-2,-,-,TGTGCCAGCAGCATCAAGAACACCGGGGAGCTGTTTTTT,CASSIKNTGELFF
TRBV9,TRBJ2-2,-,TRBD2,TGTGCCAGCACCGTGACTAGCGGGGGGCCCGGGGAGCTGTTTTTT,CASTVTSGGPGELFF
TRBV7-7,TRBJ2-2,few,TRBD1,TGTGCCATCTGGGTCAGGGGGACCGGGGAGCTGTTTTTT,CAIWVRGTGELFF
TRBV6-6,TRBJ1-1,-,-,TGTGCCAGCAGTCCCCAGTTGAACACTGAAGCTTTCTTT,CASSPQLNTEAFF
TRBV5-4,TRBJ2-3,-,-,TGTGCCAGCAGCCGGAGCTGGGGAGGACATACAGATACGCAGTATTTT,CASSRSWGGHTDTQYF